The entry below gives a single T cell receptor beta chain sequence along with its context. The table lists this clone with a few counts. No antigen is known for it. The input lacks base qualities; no much larger clone sits a single base away. Each donor gave one peripheral blood draw, roughly 0.11 L on average, collected into heparinised tubes. Naive, central memory, regulatory and stem cell-like memory CD4+ T cells were sorted on a BD FACSAria II using a panel including CD45RO, CCR7, CD25, CD127, CD95 and CD27. All sorted populations exceeded 95% purity. PBMCs were isolated immediately by Lymphoprep density gradient centrifugation and stained directly without culture. So that batch effects would be minimized, each experiment stained and sorted samples in pairs, pairing one healthy donor with one patient. This record comes from a study of beta chain features in type 1 diabetes (dated by TCRdb to 2016 to 2018). Concerning the study at large: Patients and healthy donors did not differ in mean age, gender distribution, total cell number or subset yield. A total of roughly 98,000,000 sorted cells were examined across all samples, and RNA yield correlated strongly with the number of cells per subset. In the study, recently diagnosed type 1 diabetes patients and matched healthy donors were compared on the TCRB repertoires of their sorted circulating CD4+ T cell subsets. Regulatory and stem cell-like memory subsets were obtained from only 8 patients and roughly 8 healthy donors, while naive and central memory subsets were obtained from all 30 or so donors. The research as a whole found: In all four CD4+ subsets, TCRB CDR3 length was moderately but significantly shorter in type 1 diabetes patients. Fewer insertions and more nucleotide deletions at VDJ recombination sites were observed in patients with type 1 diabetes, implying thymic rearrangement abnormalities. Because cDNA was sequenced instead of genomic DNA, activated cells with high expression could be over-represented, although the groups did not differ in activation or CD3 levels. Because the HLA sub-analyses included only small numbers of individuals, any influence of HLA type on TCRB rearrangement was left unresolved. The naive, central memory and regulatory TCRB repertoires appeared to resemble one another more closely among patients than among healthy donors. PCR may preferentially amplify shorter templates, but because patient and control samples were amplified and corrected together, any resulting skew would affect both groups equally.

The High Capacity cDNA Reverse Transcription Kit was used to reverse transcribe all of the isolated RNA, meaning that expressed TCRB transcripts were what got sequenced. Naive, central memory and regulatory T cell samples underwent deep immunoSEQ sequencing, averaging around 4 million total reads per sample. After sorted cells were lysed in RLT buffer, RNA was extracted with DNase-treated RNeasy Micro or Mini kits, with the choice depending on cell number. Each cell subset was processed on its own to prevent cross-contamination, while patient and healthy donor samples were processed together. Using the immunoSEQ multiplex PCR, TCRB sequences were amplified from cDNA into 87-bp fragments spanning the CDR3 region. The amplicons were sequenced using the Illumina HiSeq platform. For the original study's pipeline: Synthetic template baselines were used to correct PCR bias computationally, reads within Hamming distance 2 were collapsed together, and singletons that could not be merged were discarded. Reads were aligned against IMGT so that V, D and J genes, CDR3 length and insertions or deletions at six rearrangement sites could be assigned. Within each subset, clonotype counts were normalized to sorted cell number, after which true diversity and Gini coefficients were computed with the tcR R package. Repertoire sharing was quantified using the overlap coefficient calculated on TCRB nucleotide sequences. The immuneACCESS repertoire file appears here via TCRdb, limited to in-frame rearrangements. These files lack a portion of the clones; in checked studies, under half of the deficit traces to unresolved V genes, and the cause of the others is not known. V and J calls and clone size are copied from that table; D and trimming were computed from the DNA. The table for this sample lists some 220,000 clones; under 13% of them were counted only once. Of the sample, over 1% falls within the top ten clones.

Specimen: central memory CD4+ T cells from blood. The origin of this receptor is a man younger than 30 in good health.

The CDR3 protein is CASMRRGVEYEKLFF. The nucleotide sequence is given as TGTGCCAGTATGCGACGGGGTGTGGAGTATGAAAAACTGTTTTTT. The receptor chain draws on TRBV19 and TRBJ1-4, with the D gene too uncertain to name. The germline V gene (reference sequence) gives CDR1 as LNHDA and CDR2 as SQIVND. The CDR3 has 15 amino acids, counting the end cysteine and phenylalanine. The CDR3 DNA has 45 bases and is translated from base 1. V sheds 7 bases and J sheds 6 bases, leaving 18 bases between their ends.